This TCR delta chain came from a study of Vδ1+ human thymocytes. Study-level points and caveats: Donors shared many TRG clonotypes but few TRD clonotypes. Bulk data may be misread because of unexpected Vdelta2 sequences. Unlike peripheral blood Vdelta1+ controls, thymic delta-chain sequences included about 20% Vdelta2 and few Vdelta3. Thymic TRG and TRD repertoires appeared highly polyclonal.

In the case of this clone: Its matching antigen is unknown. The germline gene is not matched at one end of the junction; a read error may be the cause.

The germline gives CDR1 TSWWSYY, CDR2 QGS. CDR3 size: 22 residues. The template was reverse-transcribed extracted RNA. Multiplex PCR used pooled V-gene forward primers and a constant-region reverse primer to amplify CDR3s. TCRdb reprocessed the multiplex PCR reads through CATT. The repertoire holds under 85,000 delta-chain clones, with around 35% as singletons. Thymocytes were sorted as CD3+ TCRVdelta1+ TCRVdelta2- after alphabeta T cell depletion. The source material was Vdelta1+ gamma-delta thymocytes from the thymus. Subset noted: FACS-sorted CD3+ TCRalphabeta- TCRVdelta1+ TCRVdelta2- thymocytes. The TCR originated in a boy under three years old who had congenital heart surgery. This rearrangement joins TRDV1 to TRDJ1; 12 bases line up with TRDD3. The CDR3 DNA reads TGTGCTCTTGGGGAACTTTCGCGGGCAAGACGTCGGCTGGGGGATACGGACGATAGACTCATCTTT. Residues: CALGELSRARRRLGDTDDRLIF.